This section outlines one T cell receptor (beta chain) sequence together with its context. Germline-derived CDR1 and CDR2 are SNHLY and FYNNEI. The CDR3 sequence is 13 residues long. V was shortened by 6 bases and J by 0 bases, with 6 bases between the two germline ends. Method: immunoSEQ multiplex PCR; TCRdb's copy keeps in-frame clones and lacks some. The profile shows fewer than 70,000 clones, 92% of them singletons. Post-transplantation marrow specimens were derived from the posterior iliac crest or an alternative site. This sample stems from a study of graft-versus-host responses after intestinal transplantation. Whole-study context: Multivisceral, liver-intestinal, or isolated intestinal transplants were performed in recipients. Anti-thymocyte globulin induction preceded about 3 years of tacrolimus and steroid maintenance in all recipients.

This sequence was found in a human patient who received an intestinal transplant, so some T cells may come from the graft donor. This chain uses TRBV2 with TRBJ1-3; D is possibly TRBD1 (5 bases). This specimen was bone marrow, taken 734 days after intestinal transplantation. The CDR3 coding sequence is TGTGCCAGCAGGGGGGTCTCTGGAAACACCATATATTTT. Protein: CASRGVSGNTIYF.